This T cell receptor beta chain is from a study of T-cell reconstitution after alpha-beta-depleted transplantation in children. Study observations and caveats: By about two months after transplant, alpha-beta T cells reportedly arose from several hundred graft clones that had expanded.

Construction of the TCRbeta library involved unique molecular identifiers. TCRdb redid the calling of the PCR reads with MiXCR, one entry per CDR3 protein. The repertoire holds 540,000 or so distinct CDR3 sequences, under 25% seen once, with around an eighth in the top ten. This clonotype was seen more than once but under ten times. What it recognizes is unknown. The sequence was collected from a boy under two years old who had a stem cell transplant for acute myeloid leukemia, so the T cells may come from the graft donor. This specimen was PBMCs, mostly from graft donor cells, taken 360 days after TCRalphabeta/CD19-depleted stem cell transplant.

The CDR3 protein is CACRSTGMTDTQYF. The CDR3 bases are TGTGCCTGCCGCTCGACAGGGATGACAGATACGCAGTATTTT. This chain connects TRBV6-1 to TRBJ2-3; 7 nucleotides align to TRBD1. The J segment lost 3 bases and the V segment lost 11 bases, leaving 11 bases of the junction unmatched. The length of the CDR3 is 14 residues. The germline CDR1 and CDR2 sequences are MNHNS and SASEGT.